The 21 T cell receptor beta chains presented below share a single source sample, sequenced in a study of blood T cells in healthy people across ages. Primers used in a second PCR of roughly 7 to 11 cycles were a sample-barcoded 5' primer and a J-beta primer mix. One entry per CDR3 protein, called by TCRdb with MiXCR from the 5' RACE reads. The sample consists of 800,000 or so distinct CDR3 sequences, approximately 67% of them appearing once. The material sequenced was blood. The receptors were gathered from a man aged 25-40 years in good health.

The chain recombines TRBV7-9 with TRBJ1-1; a weak D match, TRBD1 (5 bases). The length of the CDR3 is 17 residues. V gave up 5 bases and J gave up 4 bases, with 23 bases separating them. Germline V gene lookup returns CDR1 SEHNR and CDR2 FQNEAQ (reference sequence). The CDR3 DNA is TGTGCCAGCAGCCCCGGGGCAGACGCCGCCATGGGCACTGAAGCTTTCTTT. Protein sequence: CASSPGADAAMGTEAFF.

This chain connects TRBV28 to TRBJ2-7; possibly TRBD2 for D (6 bases). The length of the CDR3 is 12 residues. V gave up 5 bases and J gave up 7 bases, with 12 bases separating them. The germline gives CDR1 MDHEN, CDR2 SYDVKM. CDR3 nucleotides: TGTGCCAGCAGTCCGGCCGCGGGGGAGCAGTACTTC. Amino acids: CASSPAAGEQYF.

V and J are TRBV6-6 and TRBJ1-4, with 7 bases matching TRBD1. The CDR3 totals 15 residues. J was trimmed by 5 bases and V by 7 bases; bases with no gene match: 10. Germline-derived CDR1 and CDR2 are MNHNY and SVGAGI (reference sequence). The CDR3 sequence: CASIRQGQPNEKLFF. The CDR3 nucleotides are TGTGCCAGCATTCGGCAGGGACAGCCCAATGAAAAACTGTTTTTT.

This clonotype appeared a few times. This chain joins TRBV20-1 and TRBJ2-6; 8 bases are a match to TRBD2. Germline assignment: CDR1 DFQATT and CDR2 SNEGSKA (reference sequence). J gave up 3 bases and V 1 base, and 8 bases lay outside the gene matches. The CDR3 loop spans 17 amino acids. CDR3 DNA: TGCAGTGCTAGAGCCCCAGCGGGGGTAGGTGGGGCCAACGTCCTGACTTTC. It specifies CSARAPAGVGGANVLTF.

This clonotype has at least ten counts. The V gene is TRBV20-1, the J gene TRBJ2-3, with D maybe TRBD2 (6 bases). This CDR3 has 15 residues. Trimming removed 6 bases from V and 3 bases from J, with 19 bases in between. The germline gives CDR1 DFQATT, CDR2 SNEGSKA (reference sequence). The CDR3 DNA sequence: TGCAGTGCATCCGTCGGAGCGGGTGGAACAGATACGCAGTATTTT. This codes for CSASVGAGGTDTQYF.

This chain joins TRBV3-1 and TRBJ2-7; the D is unclear. V was trimmed by 4 bases and J by 0 bases, leaving 13 bases between them. The CDR3 is 15 residues long. In germline, CDR1 is LGHDT, CDR2 YNNKEL (reference sequence). Here the CDR3 DNA reads TGTGCCAGCAGCCCTCGGTCCCGAAGCTCCTACGAGCAGTACTTC. It yields the protein CASSPRSRSSYEQYF.

The chain joins TRBV4-3 to TRBJ2-7, with D hard to call. The DNA matches TRBJ2-5 better at its end, which makes the J call doubtful. Germline assignment: CDR1 LGHNA and CDR2 YSLEER. There are 15 residues in the CDR3. The CDR3 DNA sequence: TGCGCCAGCAGCCAAGATTTAACAGTCCGAGAGACCCAGTACTTC. It translates to CASSQDLTVRETQYF.

The chain carries TRBV4-3 and TRBJ2-2, with 9 bases identical to TRBD1. The V and J ends lost 3 bases and 3 bases, in that order; junction bases with no gene match: 5. The CDR3 runs to 16 residues. The germline CDR1 and CDR2 sequences are LGHNA and YSLEER. The CDR3 DNA is TGCGCCAGCAGCCAGGGTCGGACAGGGGACACCGGGGAGCTGTTTTTT. Translating gives CASSQGRTGDTGELFF.

Concerning this clonotype: This CDR3 is missing its conserved last phenylalanine or tryptophan, likely due to a read error. The chain carries TRBV4-2 and TRBJ2-3; 7 bases fit TRBD1. Germline lookup yields CDR1 LGHNA and CDR2 YNFKEQ. Trimming removed 1 base from V and 1 base from J; junction bases left unmatched: 5. There are 16 residues in the CDR3. The CDR3 is CASSQGQGTGTDTQYI. The CDR3 bases are TGTGCCAGCAGCCAAGGACAGGGAACGGGCACAGATACGCAGTATATT.

The gene calls are TRBV27 and TRBJ1-6, with D perhaps TRBD1 (6 bases). The CDR3 has 15 amino acids. Germline CDR1 and CDR2: MNHEY and SMNVEV (reference sequence). With 0 bases removed from V and 7 bases from J, the gap between germline ends came to 10 bases. Here the CDR3 DNA reads TGTGCCAGCAGTTTATCTGCTGGGGGCAATTCACCCCTCCACTTT. Translation: CASSLSAGGNSPLHF.

The rearrangement uses TRBV7-2 and TRBJ1-2; 9 bases fit TRBD1. CDR3 length: 15 amino acids. With V trimmed by 4 bases and J by 5 bases, 8 bases remained unmatched. Germline CDR1 is SGHTA and CDR2 is FQGNSA. Here the CDR3 reads CASSYQDRGNYGYTF. The CDR3 DNA is TGTGCCAGCAGCTATCAGGACAGGGGCAATTATGGCTACACCTTC.

The chain couples TRBV29-1 to TRBJ2-7; 7 bases agree with TRBD1. From germline, CDR1 is SQVTM and CDR2 ANQGSEA. CDR3 length equals 12 residues. The V and J ends lost 6 bases and 0 bases, in that order; junction bases with no gene match: 2. The CDR3 region is CSVGDSSYEQYF. DNA for the CDR3: TGCAGCGTCGGGGACAGCTCCTACGAGCAGTACTTC.

The chain links TRBV2 to TRBJ2-3; tentatively, D is TRBD2 (7 bases). The germline V gene has CDR1 SNHLY and CDR2 FYNNEI. Trimming took off 5 bases at V and 1 base at J, with 16 bases between the two ends. The CDR3 length is 16 residues. CDR3 nucleotide sequence: TGTGCCAGCAGTAGTACGGGGGGCCCTGGCACAGATACGCAGTATTTT. It specifies CASSSTGGPGTDTQYF.

J is TRBJ2-5 and V is TRBV7-2; 10 bases align to TRBD2. Looked up from germline, CDR1 is SGHTA and CDR2 is FQGNSA. Trimming cost V 0 bases and J 2 bases; bases outside gene matches: 3. The CDR3 sequence is 16 residues long. Here the CDR3 reads CASSLAAGGIQETQYF. CDR3 coding DNA: TGTGCCAGCAGCTTAGCAGCGGGGGGGATACAAGAGACCCAGTACTTC.

The V and J genes are TRBV7-9 and TRBJ2-3; a possible D gene is TRBD1 (6 bases). The CDR3 has 15 amino acids. Germline V lookup: CDR1 SEHNR, CDR2 FQNEAQ (reference sequence). V lost 5 bases, J lost 0 bases, and 12 bases lay in between. The CDR3 here is CASSPRDTSTDTQYF. The CDR3 DNA reads as TGTGCCAGCAGCCCTCGGGACACCAGCACAGATACGCAGTATTTT.

The chain is built from TRBV5-1 and TRBJ2-5; maybe TRBD1 (6 bases). The CDR3 extends over 15 amino acids. Trimming took off 2 bases at V and 2 bases at J, with 13 bases between the two ends. Germline CDR1 and CDR2: SGHRS and YFSETQ. CDR3 residues: CASSFLGRGQETQYF. The CDR3 DNA reads as TGCGCCAGCAGCTTTCTCGGCAGGGGTCAAGAGACCCAGTACTTC.

This clonotype was seen just once. The J gene is TRBJ2-5, the V gene TRBV28, with 8 bases that match TRBD2. CDR1 is MDHEN, CDR2 SYDVKM, per germline. This CDR3 has 14 amino acids. J gave up 5 bases and V 2 bases, and 4 bases lay outside the gene matches. CDR3 amino acids: CASSLASGWETQYF. The CDR3 DNA is TGTGCCAGCAGTTTAGCTAGCGGGTGGGAGACCCAGTACTTC.

In this sample, this clonotype turned up a few times. The genes are TRBV27 and TRBJ2-7; possibly TRBD1 or TRBD2 for D (7 bases each). The better agreement between TRBJ2-5 and the DNA end casts doubt on the J call. CDR3 length: 15 residues. Germline CDR1 reads MNHEY; CDR2 reads SMNVEV (reference sequence). CDR3 protein: CASSLSGGGTETQYF. CDR3 nucleotide sequence: TGTGCCAGCAGTTTATCGGGAGGGGGCACGGAGACCCAGTACTTC.

This clonotype was recorded once. This sequence joins TRBV30 and TRBJ2-7, with D possibly matching TRBD1 (6 bases). V shed 7 bases and J shed 1 base, with 11 bases lying between them. Germline V gene sequence: CDR1 GTSNPN, CDR2 SVGIG (reference sequence). This CDR3 has 12 amino acids. The chain's CDR3 is CAFRDISYEQYF. CDR3 nucleotides: TGTGCCTTCCGGGACATATCCTACGAGCAGTACTTC.

The chain is built from TRBV7-2 and TRBJ2-1, with no clear D. The CDR3 is 15 residues long. Germline values: CDR1 SGHTA, CDR2 FQGNSA. The germline V and J ends were trimmed by 5 bases and 2 bases, with 13 bases remaining between them. CDR3 amino acids: CASSDANFPYNEQFF. The DNA for the CDR3 is TGTGCCAGCAGCGACGCTAATTTTCCCTACAATGAGCAGTTCTTC. Together with reference TRBV7-2 and TRBJ2-1, the CDR3 gives the full variable domain: GAGVSQSPSNKVTEKGKDVELRCDPISGHTALYWYRQSLGQGLEFLIYFQGNSAPDKSGLPSDRFSAERTGGSVSTLTIQRTQQEDSAVYLCASSDANFPYNEQFFGPGTRLTVL.

V is TRBV20-1 and J is TRBJ2-1, with D uncertain. Trimming removed 0 bases from V and 8 bases from J, with 14 bases in between. CDR3 length: 14 amino acids. Germline lookup yields CDR1 DFQATT and CDR2 SNEGSKA (reference sequence). The CDR3 DNA reads TGCAGTGCTAGAGATATGGGGTTGATCGATGAGCAGTTCTTC. Its protein is CSARDMGLIDEQFF.